The rows below give T cell receptor beta chains drawn from one sample of a study of vaccination and CD4 T cells after COVID-19. TCRdb called the PCR reads again in MiXCR, with one record for every CDR3 protein. The top ten hold around 6.9% of the sample, which has more than 20,000 distinct CDR3 sequences, around 45% seen once. These receptors lack a known antigen. Material: CD4+ T cells from blood, cultured in vitro. The receptors shown here come from a human donor who had recovered from COVID-19. The CDR3 runs from the conserved cysteine through the conserved F or W. The order of the fields is J gene, D gene, V gene, clone size, CDR3 protein, CDR3 DNA. D genes are given only for firm matches. Clone size is shown for a subset of rows, as once, few, many or a class of expanded clone.

TRBJ2-7	-	TRBV7-9	few	CASSLGRGYLSYEQYF	TGTGCCAGCAGCTTAGGTCGTGGGTACTTATCCTACGAGCAGTACTTC
TRBJ2-7	TRBD2	TRBV11-3	-	CASSFLAGGYSQTYEQYF	TGTGCCAGCAGCTTCCTAGCGGGGGGGTATTCCCAAACCTACGAGCAGTACTTC
TRBJ2-3	TRBD2	TRBV7-2	-	CASSERTSDTDTQYF	TGTGCCAGCAGCGAGAGGACTAGCGATACAGATACGCAGTATTTT
TRBJ2-7	TRBD1	TRBV10-3	-	CAISETRDSGEQYF	TGTGCCATCAGTGAGACCCGGGACAGCGGCGAGCAGTACTTC
TRBJ2-6	TRBD2	TRBV5-1	few	CASSFSGSGANVLTF	TGCGCCAGCAGCTTCAGCGGGAGTGGGGCCAACGTCCTGACTTTC
TRBJ2-3	-	TRBV7-8	few	CASSLQGRSDTQYF	TGTGCCAGCAGCTTACAGGGGAGGTCAGATACGCAGTATTTT
TRBJ1-3	TRBD1	TRBV11-3	-	CASSLQGSGNTIYF	TGTGCCAGCAGCCTACAGGGGTCTGGAAACACCATATATTTT
TRBJ2-2	-	TRBV28	-	CASSSGQLLRGGELFF	TGTGCCAGCAGTTCGGGACAGCTCCTACGGGGGGGGGAGCTGTTTTTT
TRBJ2-1	TRBD2	TRBV4-2	-	CASSQDLQASGGARNEQFF	TGTGCCAGCAGCCAAGATCTGCAGGCTAGCGGGGGGGCCAGGAATGAGCAGTTCTTC
TRBJ2-7	TRBD1	TRBV6-2/TRBV6-3	few	CASSYSVSRDSSYEQYF	TGTGCCAGCAGTTACTCGGTTTCGAGGGACAGCTCCTACGAGCAGTACTTC
TRBJ2-2	-	TRBV11-3	-	CASSTSGPSPGELFF	TGTGCCAGCAGCACGTCGGGCCCCTCCCCCGGGGAGCTGTTTTTT
TRBJ1-1	-	TRBV5-4	-	CASSSSGQPNTEAFF	TGTGCCAGCAGCTCGTCAGGACAGCCGAACACTGAAGCTTTCTTT
TRBJ2-5	-	TRBV29-1	-	CSARQHQETQYF	TGCAGCGCACGACAGCACCAAGAGACCCAGTACTTC
TRBJ2-7	-	TRBV28	-	CASSLSNRAEQYF	TGTGCCAGCAGCTTATCGAACAGGGCCGAGCAGTACTTC
TRBJ1-6	-	TRBV28	-	CASSPTGTPDSPLHF	TGTGCCAGCAGTCCAACCGGGACGCCAGATTCACCCCTCCACTTT
TRBJ2-3	TRBD1	TRBV28	-	CASSADRALTQYF	TGTGCCAGCAGTGCGGACAGGGCTCTTACGCAGTATTTT
TRBJ1-1	-	TRBV5-1	-	CASSSIFRNTEAFF	TGCGCCAGCAGCTCGATTTTCAGGAACACTGAAGCTTTCTTT
TRBJ2-5	TRBD2	TRBV14	once	CASSPTSGSTQYF	TGTGCCAGCAGCCCGACTAGCGGGTCTACCCAGTACTTC
TRBJ2-5	-	TRBV5-1	-	CASSPGTGGKETQYF	TGCGCCAGCAGCCCAGGAACAGGAGGTAAAGAGACCCAGTACTTC
TRBJ1-5	-	TRBV6-1	-	CASRAITGNQPQHF	TGTGCCAGCAGGGCAATCACAGGCAATCAGCCCCAGCATTTT
TRBJ1-6	TRBD1	TRBV20-1	few	CSASERGTVRGNSPLHF	TGCAGTGCTTCAGAGAGGGGGACAGTCCGGGGTAATTCACCCCTCCACTTT
TRBJ1-5	-	TRBV6-1	few	CASSEIWRNQPQHF	TGTGCCAGCAGTGAAATCTGGCGGAATCAGCCCCAGCATTTT
TRBJ1-5	-	TRBV20-1	few	CSARVEGMDSNQPQHF	TGCAGTGCTAGAGTGGAGGGGATGGATAGCAATCAGCCCCAGCATTTT
TRBJ1-2	TRBD1	TRBV20-1	-	CGAKGTDINYGYTF	TGCGGTGCTAAAGGGACAGATATTAACTATGGCTACACCTTC
TRBJ2-7	-	TRBV19	few	CASSTQGYEQYF	TGTGCCAGTAGCACGCAGGGGTACGAGCAGTACTTC
TRBJ1-6	-	TRBV7-9	few	CASSLEASHSPLHF	TGTGCCAGCAGCTTAGAGGCCAGCCATTCACCCCTCCACTTT
TRBJ2-3	-	TRBV6-1	-	CASSEASGVADTQYF	TGTGCCAGCAGTGAAGCGTCGGGAGTGGCAGATACGCAGTATTTT
TRBJ1-4	-	TRBV6-5	-	CASSSGTLSEKLFF	TGTGCCAGCAGTTCCGGGACCCTGAGTGAAAAACTGTTTTTT
TRBJ1-1	-	TRBV7-9	few	CASSAVGVTEAFF	TGTGCCAGCAGCGCAGTAGGGGTTACTGAAGCTTTCTTT
TRBJ1-2	-	TRBV20-1	-	CSARDQSGSGANYGYTF	TGCAGTGCTAGAGATCAGTCAGGTTCAGGAGCTAACTATGGCTACACCTTC
TRBJ2-2	-	TRBV28	-	CASSFSGRRLFF	TGTGCCAGCAGTTTTAGTGGCAGGAGGCTGTTTTTT
TRBJ1-1	-	TRBV10-3	few	CAIRSLSSLNTEAFF	TGTGCCATCAGATCCTTGTCCTCCCTGAACACTGAAGCTTTCTTT
TRBJ2-5	-	TRBV7-9	-	CASSLVGGIKTQYF	TGTGCCAGCAGCTTAGTAGGAGGGATCAAGACCCAGTACTTC
TRBJ1-1	TRBD1	TRBV20-1	-	CSTSGQGASWEAFF	TGCAGTACTAGCGGACAGGGGGCCTCGTGGGAGGCTTTCTTT
TRBJ2-5	TRBD2	TRBV15	few	CATSRARGTSEGETQYF	TGTGCCACCAGCAGAGCTAGGGGGACTAGCGAAGGGGAGACCCAGTACTTC
TRBJ2-3	-	TRBV7-9	-	CASSLPGLRTDTQYF	TGTGCCAGCAGTTTACCAGGGCTCCGCACAGATACGCAGTATTTT
TRBJ1-5	TRBD1	TRBV6-1	few	CASSEYEDRRFGNQPQHF	TGTGCCAGCAGTGAATACGAGGACAGGCGATTTGGCAATCAGCCCCAGCATTTT
TRBJ2-1	TRBD1	TRBV6-2/TRBV6-3	-	CASSSPDRVFDNEQFF	TGTGCCAGCAGTTCGCCAGACAGGGTATTTGACAATGAGCAGTTCTTC
TRBJ2-2	-	TRBV11-3	-	CASSLGGGAHGELFF	TGTGCCAGCAGCTTAGGCGGAGGGGCCCACGGGGAGCTGTTTTTT
TRBJ1-5	-	TRBV6-1	-	CASSEGPRDQPQHF	TGTGCCAGCAGTGAAGGACCAAGAGATCAGCCCCAGCATTTT
TRBJ1-1	TRBD1	TRBV24-1	-	CATSDSPETGHTEAFF	TGTGCCACCAGTGATTCCCCGGAGACAGGGCATACTGAAGCTTTCTTT
TRBJ2-7	TRBD1	TRBV28	-	CASSGADREDYEQYF	TGTGCCAGCAGTGGGGCGGACAGGGAAGACTACGAGCAGTACTTC
TRBJ2-7	-	TRBV6-1	-	CASSEWGSSYEQYF	TGTGCCAGCAGTGAATGGGGGTCCTCCTACGAGCAGTACTTC
TRBJ2-5	-	TRBV24-1	-	CATSDADGQETQYF	TGTGCCACCAGTGATGCGGACGGCCAAGAGACCCAGTACTTC
TRBJ2-1	TRBD1	TRBV20-1	few	CSASRGIGYNEQFF	TGCAGTGCTAGCAGGGGGATTGGGTACAATGAGCAGTTCTTC
TRBJ1-2	TRBD1	TRBV19	-	CASSIAGTGNYGYTF	TGTGCCAGTAGTATTGCCGGGACAGGAAACTATGGCTACACCTTC
TRBJ2-3	TRBD2	TRBV7-8	-	CASSLKSGRGPVSTDTQYF	TGTGCCAGCAGCTTAAAGAGCGGGAGGGGGCCTGTTAGCACAGATACGCAGTATTTT
TRBJ1-6	TRBD1	TRBV11-3	-	CASSPRQGAWNSPLHF	TGTGCCAGCAGCCCTCGACAGGGGGCCTGGAATTCACCCCTCCACTTT
TRBJ2-7	TRBD2	TRBV5-4	-	CASSLATLAGHSYEQYF	TGTGCCAGCAGCTTGGCGACGTTAGCGGGCCACTCCTACGAGCAGTACTTC
TRBJ1-1	-	TRBV27	-	CASSSFYTEAFF	TGTGCCAGCAGTTCCTTTTACACTGAAGCTTTCTTT
TRBJ2-7	-	TRBV27	few	CASSAGTRIYEQYF	TGTGCCAGCAGTGCCGGGACAAGGATATACGAGCAGTACTTC
TRBJ1-2	-	TRBV20-1	-	CSDHRAHGYTF	TGCAGTGATCACAGGGCCCATGGCTACACCTTC
TRBJ1-6	-	TRBV23-1	-	CASSQAGLRSPLHF	TGCGCCAGCAGTCAGGCAGGGCTTAGGTCACCCCTCCACTTT
TRBJ2-3	TRBD2	TRBV20-1	-	CSAASGGADTQYF	TGCAGTGCTGCCAGCGGGGGTGCAGATACGCAGTATTTT